This paragraph reports one TCR beta chain. This specimen comes from a study of blood T cell repertoires in COVID-19. Study context: Specimens from acute and convalescent COVID-19 originated in the United States, Italy and Spain. From T cells, B-cell-depleted T cells, or PBMCs came the material, which was cDNA or gDNA.

Germline-derived CDR1 and CDR2 are LGHDT and YNNKEL (reference sequence). The V gene end was trimmed by 1 base and the J gene end by 4 bases; junction bases not matched to a gene: 12. The CDR3 extends over 19 amino acids. Per the original methods: Reference gene primer amplification gave nucleated cell count estimates. TCRdb's copy holds only in-frame clones and misses some; the assay was immunoSEQ multiplex PCR. The V and J calls and clone size were taken over from that table, and D and trimming were inferred from the DNA. The table lists about 220,000 clones, roughly 85% of them singletons, with roughly 2.2% in the top ten. Patients of the Seattle cohort, enrolled during active infection, were followed longitudinally.

J is TRBJ2-2 and V is TRBV3-1 (or the pseudogene TRBV3-2); TRBD2 matches 10 bases. The sequencing input was peripheral blood. The source is a woman aged 70-85 years with COVID-19, enrolled during active disease. In nucleotides, the CDR3 is TGTGCCAGCAGCCAAGGGTCTAGGAGTAGCGGGAGGTCCACCGGGGAGCTGTTTTTT. It codes for CASSQGSRSSGRSTGELFF.